The 8 T cell receptor beta chains listed next were all sequenced from one sample in a study of shared clonotypes between healthy human individuals (dated by TCRdb to 2018 to 2020). The library was produced with the immunoSEQ multiplex PCR assay. Drawn from immuneACCESS, this table holds only the in-frame rearrangements with V and J called that TCRdb kept. Clones are partly lost; checked studies trace under half to an unresolved V gene and leave the rest unexplained. The sample table shows over 300,000 clones, and roughly 87% are seen once. The ten biggest clones cover about 16% of the sample. The sample comprised memory CD8+ T cells sorted from blood. This specimen's cell subset or site label, interpreted: CD45RO+ cells pooled with CCR7-negative TemRA cells. The source is a man between 18 and 29 years old in good health.

V gene TRBV10-3 combines with J gene TRBJ2-2; D assignment may be TRBD1 or TRBD2 (5 bases each). Germline V gene lookup returns CDR1 ENHRY and CDR2 SYGVKD. This CDR3 spans 15 amino acids. V was pared by 7 bases and J by 4 bases, with 16 bases between. Written as DNA, the CDR3 is TGTGCCATCACGAGGGACGGATACACCACCGGGGAGCTGTTTTTT. It is translated as CAITRDGYTTGELFF.

V is TRBV2 and J is TRBJ1-2, with 7 bases that match TRBD1. The CDR3 is 14 residues long. Germline V lookup: CDR1 SNHLY, CDR2 FYNNEI. J gave up 2 bases and V 4 bases, and 4 bases lay outside the gene matches. The CDR3 loop is CASSGPTGNYGYTF. The CDR3 region has the DNA TGTGCCAGCAGTGGGCCGACAGGGAACTATGGCTACACCTTC.

The rearrangement joins TRBV7-9 to TRBJ1-2, with TRBD1 as a possible D gene (5 bases). The CDR3 contains 14 residues. Germline CDR1 SEHNR, CDR2 FQNEAQ (reference sequence). V was cut by 4 bases and J by 6 bases, with 15 bases left in between. For the CDR3, the DNA is TGTGCCAGCAGCTGGGAGGGGCGTACCAATGGCTACACCTTC. Its translation is CASSWEGRTNGYTF.

The rearrangement joins TRBV5-1 to TRBJ1-1; tentative D call: TRBD1 (5 bases). Per the germline V gene, CDR1 is SGHRS and CDR2 is YFSETQ. The CDR3 is made up of 13 amino acids. Deletions cut 3 bases from V and 12 bases from J, with 18 bases between. DNA for the CDR3: TGCGCCAGCAGCTCTTCAGGGAGAAGGCGAACTTTCTTT. It specifies CASSSSGRRRTFF.

CDR3 DNA sequence: TGTGCCAGCAGGTTCTCGGGGAGCGGGGCAGATACGCAGTATTTT. Translating it yields CASRFSGSGADTQYF. The rearrangement joins TRBV7-3 to TRBJ2-3; TRBD2 matches at 7 bases. Germline CDR1 and CDR2: SGHTA and FQGTGA. The CDR3 is 15 residues long. The J segment lost 4 bases and the V segment lost 6 bases, leaving 10 bases of the junction unmatched.

V and J are TRBV27 and TRBJ2-7; no clear D gene. The germline V and J ends were trimmed by 0 bases and 5 bases, with 8 bases remaining between them. Per germline, CDR1 MNHEY and CDR2 SMNVEV (reference sequence). The CDR3 covers 13 residues. CDR3 region: CASSLSGSNEQYF. In nucleotides, the CDR3 is TGTGCCAGCAGTTTATCAGGGTCAAACGAGCAGTACTTC.

The rearrangement joins TRBV7-9 to TRBJ2-3; no definite D call. The germline CDR1 and CDR2 sequences are SEHNR and FQNEAQ (reference sequence). The V gene lost 5 bases and the J gene lost 1 base, with 10 bases spanning the gap. CDR3 length: 14 amino acids. The CDR3 coding sequence is TGTGCCAGCAGCCGCCCCCCTGGCACAGATACGCAGTATTTT. The encoded protein is CASSRPPGTDTQYF. The full variable domain, in which reference TRBV7-9 and TRBJ2-3 provide the parts outside the CDR3, is DTGVSQNPRHKITKRGQNVTFRCDPISEHNRLYWYRQTLGQGPEFLTYFQNEAQLEKSRLLSDRFSAERPKGSFSTLEIQRTEQGDSAMYLCASSRPPGTDTQYFGPGTRLTVL.

The chain is built from TRBV4-1 and TRBJ2-7, with D possibly matching TRBD2 (5 bases). From germline, CDR1 is MGHRA and CDR2 YSYEKL. The CDR3 consists of 14 residues. V was cut by 2 bases and J by 0 bases, with 8 bases left in between. The CDR3 DNA sequence: TGCGCCAGCAGCCAAAGCGGAAGCTCCTACGAGCAGTACTTC. Translating it yields CASSQSGSSYEQYF.